This T cell receptor (beta chain) stems from a study of blood T cell repertoires in COVID-19. This CDR3 is built from 16 residues. The V segment lost 0 bases and the J segment 3 bases; nucleotides outside the gene matches: 8. CDR1 is SGHRS, CDR2 YFSETQ, per germline. Sequenced by immunoSEQ multiplex PCR; TCRdb stores in-frame clones only, minus some. The table shows roughly 120,000 clones, with 84% occurring only once. The V call is TRBV5-1, the J call TRBJ1-1; 7 positions agree with TRBD1. The source of this sequence is a woman in her thirties or forties with acute or convalescent COVID-19. Sequenced: peripheral blood. The CDR3 here is CASSLGSGGRDTEAFF. The CDR3 DNA is TGCGCCAGCAGCTTGGGCTCAGGGGGGCGGGACACTGAAGCTTTCTTT.